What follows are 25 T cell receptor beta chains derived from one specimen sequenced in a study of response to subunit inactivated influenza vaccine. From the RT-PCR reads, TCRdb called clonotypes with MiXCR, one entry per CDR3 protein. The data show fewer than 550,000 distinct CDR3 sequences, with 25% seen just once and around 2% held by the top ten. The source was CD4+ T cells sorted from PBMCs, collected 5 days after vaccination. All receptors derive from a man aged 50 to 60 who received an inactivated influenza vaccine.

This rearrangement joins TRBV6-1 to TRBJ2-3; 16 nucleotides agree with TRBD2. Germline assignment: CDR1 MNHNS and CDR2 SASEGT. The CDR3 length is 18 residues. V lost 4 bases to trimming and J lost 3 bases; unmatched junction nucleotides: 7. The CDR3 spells CASSAGLAGGHLTDTQYF. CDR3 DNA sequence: TGTGCCAGCAGTGCGGGACTAGCGGGGGGGCATCTTACAGATACGCAGTATTTT.

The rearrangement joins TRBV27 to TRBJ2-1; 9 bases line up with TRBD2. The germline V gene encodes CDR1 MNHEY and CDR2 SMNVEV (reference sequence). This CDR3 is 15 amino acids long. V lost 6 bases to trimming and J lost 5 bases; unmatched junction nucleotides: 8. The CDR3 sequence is CASSKLAGLNNEQFF. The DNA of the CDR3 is TGTGCCAGCAGCAAGCTAGCGGGACTTAACAATGAGCAGTTCTTC.

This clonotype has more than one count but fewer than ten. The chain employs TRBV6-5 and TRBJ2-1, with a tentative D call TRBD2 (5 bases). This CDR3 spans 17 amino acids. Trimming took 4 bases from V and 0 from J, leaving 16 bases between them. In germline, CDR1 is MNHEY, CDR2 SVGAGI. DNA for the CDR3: TGTGCCAGCAGTTTGACAAGCGGTGATAGCTCCTACAATGAGCAGTTCTTC. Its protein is CASSLTSGDSSYNEQFF.

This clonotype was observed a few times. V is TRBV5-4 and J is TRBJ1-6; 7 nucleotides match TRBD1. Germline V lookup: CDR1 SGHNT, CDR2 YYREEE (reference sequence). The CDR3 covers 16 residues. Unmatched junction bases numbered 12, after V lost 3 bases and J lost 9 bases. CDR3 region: CASSSWTGSVGSPLHF. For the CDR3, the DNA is TGTGCCAGCAGCTCCTGGACAGGATCGGTGGGTTCACCCCTCCACTTT.

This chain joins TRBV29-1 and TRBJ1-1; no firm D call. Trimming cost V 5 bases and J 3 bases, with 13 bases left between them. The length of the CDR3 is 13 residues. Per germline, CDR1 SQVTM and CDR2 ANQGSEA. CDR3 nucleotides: TGCAGCGTTTCGGTTGGGTCCCACACTGAAGCTTTCTTT. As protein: CSVSVGSHTEAFF.

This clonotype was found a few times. The CDR3 sequence is CASSLSSGSFYEQYF. Written as DNA, the CDR3 is TGTGCCAGCAGTTTAAGTTCGGGCAGTTTCTACGAGCAGTACTTC. The chain links TRBV12-3 or TRBV12-4 to TRBJ2-7; D call uncertain. V was pared by 2 bases and J by 3 bases, with 14 bases between. The CDR3 runs 15 residues.

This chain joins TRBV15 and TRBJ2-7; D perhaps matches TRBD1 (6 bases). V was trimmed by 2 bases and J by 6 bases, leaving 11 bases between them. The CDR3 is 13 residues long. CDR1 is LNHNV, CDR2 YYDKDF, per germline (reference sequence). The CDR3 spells CATSRRQAPEQYF. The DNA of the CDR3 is TGTGCCACCAGCAGAAGACAGGCCCCCGAGCAGTACTTC. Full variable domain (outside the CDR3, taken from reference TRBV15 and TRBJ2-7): DAMVIQNPRYQVTQFGKPVTLSCSQTLNHNVMYWYQQKSSQAPKLLFHYYDKDFNNEADTPDNFQSRRPNTSFCFLDIRSPGLGDTAMYLCATSRRQAPEQYFGPGTRLTVT.

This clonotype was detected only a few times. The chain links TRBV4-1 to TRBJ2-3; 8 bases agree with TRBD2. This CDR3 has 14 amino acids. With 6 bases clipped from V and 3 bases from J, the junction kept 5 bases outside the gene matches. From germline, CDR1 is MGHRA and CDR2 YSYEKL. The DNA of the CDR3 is TGCGCCAGCAGTTTCGGGGGGGCTACAGATACGCAGTATTTT. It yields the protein CASSFGGATDTQYF.

CDR3 DNA sequence: TGCGCCAGCAGCTTGGCAGGCATAACACCCACGGGAGGATCACCCCTCCACTTT. Encoded protein: CASSLAGITPTGGSPLHF. The chain recombines TRBV5-1 with TRBJ1-6; D unresolved. This CDR3 has 18 amino acids. Germline lookup yields CDR1 SGHRS and CDR2 YFSETQ. V lost 0 bases, J lost 10 bases, and 23 bases lay in between.

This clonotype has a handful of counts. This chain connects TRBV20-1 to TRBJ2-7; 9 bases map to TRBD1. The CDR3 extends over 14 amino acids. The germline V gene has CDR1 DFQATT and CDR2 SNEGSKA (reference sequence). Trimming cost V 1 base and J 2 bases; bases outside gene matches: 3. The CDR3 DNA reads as TGCAGTGCTAGAGGACAGGGGGACCCCTACGAGCAGTACTTC. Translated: CSARGQGDPYEQYF.

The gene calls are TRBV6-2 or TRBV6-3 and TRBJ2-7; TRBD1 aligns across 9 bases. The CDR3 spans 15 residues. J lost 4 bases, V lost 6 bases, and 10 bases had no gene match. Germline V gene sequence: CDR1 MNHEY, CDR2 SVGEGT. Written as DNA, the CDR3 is TGTGCCAGCAGCCGGGGACAGGGTAGGACGTACGAGCAGTACTTC. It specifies CASSRGQGRTYEQYF.

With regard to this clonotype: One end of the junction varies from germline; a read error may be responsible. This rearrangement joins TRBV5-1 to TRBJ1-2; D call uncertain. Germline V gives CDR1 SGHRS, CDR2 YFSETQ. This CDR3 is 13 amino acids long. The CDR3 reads CASSLEQKYGYIF. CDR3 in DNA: TGCGCCAGCAGCTTGGAACAGAAGTATGGCTACATCTTC.

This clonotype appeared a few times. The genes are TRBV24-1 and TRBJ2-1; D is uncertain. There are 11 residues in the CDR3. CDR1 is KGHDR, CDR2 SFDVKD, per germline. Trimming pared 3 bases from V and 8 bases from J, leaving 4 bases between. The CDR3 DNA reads TGTGCCACCAGTGATGCTTATGAGCAGTTCTTC. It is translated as CATSDAYEQFF.

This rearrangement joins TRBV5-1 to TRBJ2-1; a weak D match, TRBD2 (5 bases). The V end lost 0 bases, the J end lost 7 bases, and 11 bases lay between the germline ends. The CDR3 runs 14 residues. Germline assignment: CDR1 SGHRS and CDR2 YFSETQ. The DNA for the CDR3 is TGCGCCAGCAGCTTGGGGGCCGGGGTTAATGAGCAGTTCTTC. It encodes CASSLGAGVNEQFF.

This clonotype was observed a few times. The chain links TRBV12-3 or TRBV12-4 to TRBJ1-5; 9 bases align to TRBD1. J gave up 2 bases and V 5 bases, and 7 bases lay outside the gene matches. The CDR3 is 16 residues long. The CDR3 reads CASSTTGGFGNQPQHF. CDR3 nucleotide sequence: TGTGCCAGCAGTACTACAGGGGGCTTTGGCAATCAGCCCCAGCATTTT.

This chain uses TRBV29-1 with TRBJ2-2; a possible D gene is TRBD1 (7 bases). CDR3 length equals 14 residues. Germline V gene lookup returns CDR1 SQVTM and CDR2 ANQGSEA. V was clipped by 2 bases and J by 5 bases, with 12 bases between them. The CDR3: CSVETQGRTGELFF. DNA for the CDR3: TGCAGCGTTGAAACACAGGGGAGGACCGGGGAGCTGTTTTTT.

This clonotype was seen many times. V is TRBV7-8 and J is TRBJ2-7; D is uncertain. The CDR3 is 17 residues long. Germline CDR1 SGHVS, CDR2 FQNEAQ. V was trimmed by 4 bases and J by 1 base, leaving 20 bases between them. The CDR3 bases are TGTGCCAGCAGCTCCCGGGCCGTAGGGATGGGGTCCTACGAGCAGTACTTC. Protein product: CASSSRAVGMGSYEQYF.

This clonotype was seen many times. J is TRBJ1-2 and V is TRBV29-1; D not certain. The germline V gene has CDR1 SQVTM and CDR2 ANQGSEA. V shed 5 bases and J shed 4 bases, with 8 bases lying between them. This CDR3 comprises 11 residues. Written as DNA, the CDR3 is TGCAGCGTTCGGGATATCTATGGCTACACCTTC. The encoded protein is CSVRDIYGYTF. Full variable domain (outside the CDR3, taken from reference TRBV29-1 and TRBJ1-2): SAVISQKPSRDICQRGTSLTIQCQVDSQVTMMFWYRQQPGQSLTLIATANQGSEATYESGFVIDKFPISRPNLTFSTLTVSNMSPEDSSIYLCSVRDIYGYTFGSGTRLTVV.

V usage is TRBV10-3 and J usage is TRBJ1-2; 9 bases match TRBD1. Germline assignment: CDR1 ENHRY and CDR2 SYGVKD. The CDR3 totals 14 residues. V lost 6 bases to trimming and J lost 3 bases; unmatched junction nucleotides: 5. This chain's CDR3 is CAIRGDRDDYGYTF. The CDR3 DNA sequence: TGTGCCATCAGAGGGGACAGGGACGACTATGGCTACACCTTC.

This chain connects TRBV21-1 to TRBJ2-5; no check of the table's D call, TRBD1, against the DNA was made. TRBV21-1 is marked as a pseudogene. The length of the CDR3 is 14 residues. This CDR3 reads CASVLDRNEMAQYF. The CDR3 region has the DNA TGTGCCAGCGTGCTGGACAGGAACGAGATGGCCCAGTACTTC.

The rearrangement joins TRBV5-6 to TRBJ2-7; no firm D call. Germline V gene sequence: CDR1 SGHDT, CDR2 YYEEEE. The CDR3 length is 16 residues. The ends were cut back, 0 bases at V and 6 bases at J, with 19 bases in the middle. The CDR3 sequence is CASSLVYSGVIREQYF. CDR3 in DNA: TGTGCCAGCAGCTTGGTGTATTCTGGGGTTATCCGCGAGCAGTACTTC.

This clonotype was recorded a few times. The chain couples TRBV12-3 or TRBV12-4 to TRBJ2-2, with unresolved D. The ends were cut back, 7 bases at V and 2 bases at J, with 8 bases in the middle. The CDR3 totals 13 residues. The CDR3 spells CASKSFNTGELFF. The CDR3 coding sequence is TGTGCCAGCAAATCCTTTAACACCGGGGAGCTGTTTTTT.

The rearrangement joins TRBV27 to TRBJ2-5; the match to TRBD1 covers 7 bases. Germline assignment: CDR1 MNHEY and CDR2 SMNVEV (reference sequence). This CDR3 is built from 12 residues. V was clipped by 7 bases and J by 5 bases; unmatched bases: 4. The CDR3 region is CASKGQYETQYF. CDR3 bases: TGTGCCAGCAAGGGACAGTACGAGACCCAGTACTTC.

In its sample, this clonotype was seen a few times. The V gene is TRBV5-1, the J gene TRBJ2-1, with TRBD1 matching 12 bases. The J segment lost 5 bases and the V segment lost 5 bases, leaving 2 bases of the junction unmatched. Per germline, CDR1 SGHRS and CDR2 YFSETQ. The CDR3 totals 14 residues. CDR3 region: CASRGTGGNNEQFF. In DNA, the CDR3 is TGCGCCAGCAGAGGGACAGGGGGCAACAATGAGCAGTTCTTC.

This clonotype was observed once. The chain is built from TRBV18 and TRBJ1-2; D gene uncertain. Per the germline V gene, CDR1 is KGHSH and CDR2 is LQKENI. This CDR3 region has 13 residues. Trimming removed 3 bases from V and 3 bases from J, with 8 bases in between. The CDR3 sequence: CASSPARDYGYTF. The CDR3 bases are TGTGCCAGCTCACCCGCCAGAGACTATGGCTACACCTTC.